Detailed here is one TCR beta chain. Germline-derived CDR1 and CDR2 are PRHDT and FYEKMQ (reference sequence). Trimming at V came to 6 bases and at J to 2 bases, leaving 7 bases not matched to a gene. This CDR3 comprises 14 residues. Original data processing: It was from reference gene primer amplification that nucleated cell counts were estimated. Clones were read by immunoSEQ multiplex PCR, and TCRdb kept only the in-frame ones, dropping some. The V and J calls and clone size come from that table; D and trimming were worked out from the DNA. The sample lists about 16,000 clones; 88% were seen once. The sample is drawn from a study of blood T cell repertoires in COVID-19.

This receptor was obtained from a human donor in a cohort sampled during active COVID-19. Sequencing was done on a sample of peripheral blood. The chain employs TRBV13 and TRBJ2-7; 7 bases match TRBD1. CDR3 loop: CASSPGTVTYEQYF. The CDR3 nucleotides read TGTGCCAGCAGTCCCGGGACAGTAACCTACGAGCAGTACTTC.